Each of the 21 T cell receptor beta chains below was sequenced from the same sample in a study of regulatory T cells in long-lasting Graves disease. iRepertoire HTBI primers and Arm-PCR of CDR3 regions built TCR beta libraries. TCRdb re-analysed the multiplex PCR reads in MiXCR, keeping a single row per CDR3 protein. The sample has 390,000 or so distinct CDR3 sequences, around 23% seen once. Time point given: persistent/refractory GD, antithyroid drugs over 5 years with positive TRAb. There was RNA extracted from PBMCs, and the TCR library was made from it. The sequences come from peripheral blood mononuclear cells (PBMCs), collected when the disease was refractory, from a patient treated with antithyroid drugs. These receptors all stem from a woman aged 40 to 50 with Graves disease.

The V call is TRBV4-1, the J call TRBJ2-7, with 7 bases that match TRBD2. Per the germline V gene, CDR1 is MGHRA and CDR2 is YSYEKL. Trimming took 1 base from V and 6 from J; bases not matched to a gene: 15. CDR3 size: 17 residues. CDR3 in amino acids: CASSQAQRGGPEGEQYF. In DNA form, the CDR3 reads TGCGCCAGCAGCCAAGCCCAACGGGGAGGGCCGGAGGGCGAGCAGTACTTC.

This clonotype has only a few counts. V usage is TRBV6-5 and J usage is TRBJ2-7; D might be TRBD2 (5 bases). The CDR3 spans 15 residues. CDR1 MNHEY and CDR2 SVGAGI come from the germline V gene. With 2 bases removed from V and 3 bases from J, the gap between germline ends came to 14 bases. The CDR3 is CASSYRRGSGYEQYF. Here the CDR3 DNA reads TGTGCCAGCAGTTACCGTCGCGGCAGCGGCTACGAGCAGTACTTC.

This clonotype was detected many times. The chain combines TRBV29-1 with TRBJ2-5; TRBD2 might be the D (6 bases). Germline CDR1 is SQVTM and CDR2 is ANQGSEA. V gave up 2 bases and J gave up 3 bases, with 13 bases separating them. This CDR3 is built from 14 residues. CDR3 protein: CSVEPGRGEETQYF. The CDR3, as DNA: TGCAGCGTTGAACCGGGGCGCGGGGAAGAGACCCAGTACTTC. The full variable domain, in which reference TRBV29-1 and TRBJ2-5 provide the parts outside the CDR3, is SAVISQKPSRDICQRGTSLTIQCQVDSQVTMMFWYRQQPGQSLTLIATANQGSEATYESGFVIDKFPISRPNLTFSTLTVSNMSPEDSSIYLCSVEPGRGEETQYFGPGTRLLVL.

This chain connects TRBV29-1 to TRBJ1-2, with D maybe TRBD1 (5 bases). Trimming stripped 7 bases from V and 3 bases from J, with 15 bases between. This CDR3 comprises 13 residues. Germline V gene data show CDR1 as SQVTM and CDR2 as ANQGSEA. CDR3 amino acids: CSAAAAGHYGYTF. The CDR3, as DNA: TGCAGCGCCGCGGCGGCGGGGCACTATGGCTACACCTTC. Full variable domain (outside the CDR3, taken from reference TRBV29-1 and TRBJ1-2): SAVISQKPSRDICQRGTSLTIQCQVDSQVTMMFWYRQQPGQSLTLIATANQGSEATYESGFVIDKFPISRPNLTFSTLTVSNMSPEDSSIYLCSAAAAGHYGYTFGSGTRLTVV.

This clonotype turned up a few times. The chain joins TRBV6-9 to TRBJ2-7; perhaps TRBD2 as D (6 bases). The length of the CDR3 is 14 residues. V lost 3 bases and J lost 7, with 16 bases in between. CDR1 and CDR2 from the germline V gene are MNHGY and SVAAGI. For the CDR3, the DNA is TGTGCCAGCAGTTACCCGGGGAGGATACAGGAGCAGTACTTC. The encoded protein is CASSYPGRIQEQYF.

A few counts support this clonotype. The chain links TRBV28 to TRBJ2-7, with D perhaps assigned TRBD1 or TRBD2 (5 bases each). Germline CDR1 reads MDHEN; CDR2 reads SYDVKM. Trimming took off 4 bases at V and 3 bases at J, with 13 bases between the two ends. The CDR3 length is 14 residues. The CDR3 DNA sequence: TGTGCCAGCAGTTCCGGGACGTTAAACTACGAGCAGTACTTC. The encoded protein is CASSSGTLNYEQYF.

This clonotype was counted a few times. The chain joins TRBV29-1 to TRBJ1-1, with a tentative D call TRBD1 (5 bases). This CDR3 has 13 residues. Germline-derived CDR1 and CDR2 are SQVTM and ANQGSEA. Trimming left V 4 bases short and J 2 bases short, with 11 bases between. In DNA, the CDR3 is TGCAGCGTTGCTTGGGGGGGAAACACTGAAGCTTTCTTT. Protein: CSVAWGGNTEAFF.

This clonotype was recorded many times. As DNA, the CDR3 is TGTGCCAGCAGTGAAACCCTCTCACGTTATAGCAATCAGCCCCAGCATTTT. It is translated as CASSETLSRYSNQPQHF. The chain combines TRBV2 with TRBJ1-5, with D unclear. There are 17 residues in the CDR3. V dropped 2 bases and J dropped 0 bases, with 14 bases sitting between them. Per the germline V gene, CDR1 is SNHLY and CDR2 is FYNNEI.

The table lists this clonotype with many counts. The rearrangement links TRBV15 to TRBJ1-2; D might be TRBD1 (5 bases). The CDR3 is 13 amino acids. The germline V gene has CDR1 LNHNV and CDR2 YYDKDF (reference sequence). Between the trimmed V and J ends, which lost 4 bases and 4 bases, there was a span of 10 bases. The CDR3 loop is CATSTGLGYGYTF. CDR3 sequence (DNA): TGTGCCACCAGCACGGGGCTCGGCTATGGCTACACCTTC.

The chain couples TRBV28 to TRBJ2-7, with 7 bases matching TRBD1. The CDR3 has 14 amino acids. The V gene end was trimmed by 8 bases and the J gene end by 3 bases; junction bases not matched to a gene: 10. Germline assignment: CDR1 MDHEN and CDR2 SYDVKM. For the CDR3, the DNA is TGTGCCAGCTCACCAGGGACAGACCTCTACGAGCAGTACTTC. This sequence encodes CASSPGTDLYEQYF.

At least ten counts were recorded for this clonotype. The chain uses TRBV6-5 and TRBJ2-5; D may be TRBD1 or TRBD2 (5 bases each). Germline loops: CDR1 MNHEY, CDR2 SVGAGI. V was cut by 0 bases and J by 7 bases, with 9 bases left in between. The length of the CDR3 is 13 residues. The CDR3 spells CASSYSRDGTQYF. The CDR3 DNA sequence: TGTGCCAGCAGTTACTCAAGGGACGGGACCCAGTACTTC.

The J gene is TRBJ2-1, the V gene TRBV5-1; tentative D call: TRBD2 (5 bases). The CDR3 runs to 14 residues. V was cut by 0 bases and J by 4 bases, with 8 bases left in between. Per the germline V gene, CDR1 is SGHRS and CDR2 is YFSETQ. This CDR3 reads CASSLDGLYNEQFF. The CDR3 coding sequence is TGCGCCAGCAGCTTGGATGGACTTTACAATGAGCAGTTCTTC.

There are many counts of this clonotype. The chain links TRBV2 to TRBJ1-2, with unresolved D. Germline values: CDR1 SNHLY, CDR2 FYNNEI. This CDR3 region has 12 residues. V lost 2 bases, J lost 8 bases, and 9 bases lay in between. The CDR3 sequence is CASSERPQGYTF. CDR3 DNA sequence: TGTGCCAGCAGTGAACGGCCCCAGGGCTACACCTTC.

There are many counts of this clonotype. This rearrangement joins TRBV7-8 to TRBJ2-7; no firm D call. In germline, CDR1 is SGHVS, CDR2 FQNEAQ. The CDR3 has 16 residues. Between the trimmed V and J ends, which lost 2 bases and 3 bases, there was a span of 17 bases. The chain's CDR3 is CASSLMAAVAFYEQYF. CDR3 DNA sequence: TGTGCCAGCAGCTTAATGGCCGCGGTGGCTTTCTACGAGCAGTACTTC.

Many counts were recorded for this clonotype. The chain joins TRBV5-1 to TRBJ2-7; TRBD2 aligns across 8 bases. The CDR3 runs 17 residues. V dropped 0 bases and J dropped 0; count of bases not matched to a gene: 8. The germline CDR1 and CDR2 sequences are SGHRS and YFSETQ. The CDR3 protein is CASSLAASGSSSYEQYF. The CDR3 DNA reads as TGCGCCAGCAGCTTGGCTGCTAGCGGGTCGAGCTCCTACGAGCAGTACTTC. Combining the CDR3 with reference TRBV5-1 and TRBJ2-7 gives the whole variable domain KAGVTQTPRYLIKTRGQQVTLSCSPISGHRSVSWYQQTPGQGLQFLFEYFSETQRNKGNFPGRFSGRQFSNSRSEMNVSTLELGDSALYLCASSLAASGSSSYEQYFGPGTRLTVT.

This clonotype was found once. The chain recombines TRBV4-1 with TRBJ2-5; 14 bases agree with TRBD2. With V trimmed by 0 bases and J by 4 bases, 7 bases remained unmatched. Per the germline V gene, CDR1 is MGHRA and CDR2 is YSYEKL. The CDR3 is 18 residues long. CDR3 in amino acids: CASSQEWWTSGRSETQYF. In DNA, the CDR3 is TGCGCCAGCAGCCAAGAGTGGTGGACTAGCGGGAGGTCAGAGACCCAGTACTTC.

This clonotype was seen more than once but under ten times. The junction departs from the called germline gene at one end, perhaps through a read error. The chain carries TRBV6-2 or TRBV6-3 and TRBJ2-7, with TRBD2 as a possible D gene (5 bases). This CDR3 comprises 17 residues. Germline CDR1 reads MNHEY; CDR2 reads SVGEGT. This CDR3 reads CANSYSRHGGSAYEQYF. CDR3 DNA sequence: TGTGCCAACAGTTACTCGAGACACGGCGGGTCCGCCTACGAGCAGTACTTC.

A few counts support this clonotype. The gene calls are TRBV9 and TRBJ1-3; possible D gene TRBD1, 6 bases. Trimming removed 2 bases from V and 4 bases from J, with 13 bases in between. There are 15 residues in the CDR3. Germline-derived CDR1 and CDR2 are SGDLS and YYNGEE. The CDR3 sequence is CASSVKGDTGNTIYF. CDR3 coding DNA: TGTGCCAGCAGCGTCAAGGGGGATACGGGAAACACCATATATTTT.

The V gene is TRBV19, the J gene TRBJ1-5; 7 bases map to TRBD1. This CDR3 region has 15 residues. Trimming removed 4 bases from V and 4 bases from J; junction bases left unmatched: 7. From germline, CDR1 is LNHDA and CDR2 SQIVND (reference sequence). The CDR3 loop is CASSTLDRENQPQHF. DNA of the CDR3: TGTGCCAGTAGTACCCTCGACAGGGAGAATCAGCCCCAGCATTTT.

This clonotype was detected once. V and J are TRBV19 and TRBJ2-6; possibly TRBD1 for D (6 bases). Germline-derived CDR1 and CDR2 are LNHDA and SQIVND (reference sequence). This CDR3 spans 17 amino acids. V was shortened by 4 bases and J by 16 bases, with 29 bases between the two germline ends. The DNA of the CDR3 is TGTGCCAGTAGTAGGACAGTCGGAATCTCTGGGGCCAACGCTCTGACTTTC. Its protein is CASSRTVGISGANALTF. Based on the CDR3 plus reference TRBV19 and TRBJ2-6, the full variable domain is DGGITQSPKYLFRKEGQNVTLSCEQNLNHDAMYWYRQDPGQGLRLIYYSQIVNDFQKGDIAEGYSVSREKKESFPLTVTSAQKNPTAFYLCASSRTVGISGANALTFGAGSRLTVL.

The chain couples TRBV28 to TRBJ2-7, with 7 nucleotides matching TRBD1. Germline V gene data show CDR1 as MDHEN and CDR2 as SYDVKM. Germline trimming cut 8 bases from V and 3 bases from J; bases unmatched to any gene: 7. The CDR3 contains 13 residues. The CDR3 coding sequence is TGTGCCAGCTCAGACAGGGTTAGCTACGAGCAGTACTTC. Translation gives CASSDRVSYEQYF.